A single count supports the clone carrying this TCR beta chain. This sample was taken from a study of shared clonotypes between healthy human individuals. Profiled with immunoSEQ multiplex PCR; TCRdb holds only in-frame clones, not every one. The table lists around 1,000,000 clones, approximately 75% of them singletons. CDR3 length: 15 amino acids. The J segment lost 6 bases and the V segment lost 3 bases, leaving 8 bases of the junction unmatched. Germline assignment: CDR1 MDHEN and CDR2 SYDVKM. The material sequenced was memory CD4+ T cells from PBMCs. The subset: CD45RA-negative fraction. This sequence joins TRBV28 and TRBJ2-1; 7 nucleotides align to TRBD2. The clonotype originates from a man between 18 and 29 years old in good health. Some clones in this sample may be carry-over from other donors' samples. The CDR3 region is CASSFGGRRTNEQFF. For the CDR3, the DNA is TGTGCCAGCAGTTTTGGCGGGAGACGGACCAATGAGCAGTTCTTC. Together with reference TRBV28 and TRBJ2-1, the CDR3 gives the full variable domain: DVKVTQSSRYLVKRTGEKVFLECVQDMDHENMFWYRQDPGLGLRLIYFSYDVKMKEKGDIPEGYSVSREKKERFSLILESASTNQTSMYLCASSFGGRRTNEQFFGPGTRLTVL.